Below, 23 T cell receptor beta chains from the same sample are listed, as sequenced in a study of blood T cells in healthy people across ages. Next came a second PCR, run for about 6 to 12 cycles, which used a sample-barcoded 5' primer along with a J-beta primer mix. TCRdb independently ran MiXCR on the 5' RACE reads; one entry per CDR3 protein. Seen here are fewer than 1,000,000 distinct CDR3 sequences, about 46% observed once, and the top ten hold around a sixth. What was sequenced was blood. The receptors stem from a man of 80 years or more in good health.

This clonotype has more than one count but fewer than ten. This chain joins TRBV9 and TRBJ1-1, with 8 bases identical to TRBD1. Germline-derived CDR1 and CDR2 are SGDLS and YYNGEE. This CDR3 is 15 amino acids long. V lost 2 bases and J lost 4; bases outside the gene matches: 7. CDR3 DNA: TGTGCCAGCAGCGTGTCGGACAGGGCGGGCACTGAAGCTTTCTTT. The encoded protein is CASSVSDRAGTEAFF.

A few counts support this clonotype. The rearrangement links TRBV27 to TRBJ1-1, with D unclear. From germline, CDR1 is MNHEY and CDR2 SMNVEV (reference sequence). The V end was cut by 1 base, the J end by 7 bases, with 4 bases between. CDR3 length: 11 amino acids. For the CDR3, the DNA is TGTGCCAGCAGTTTATACGGTGAAGCTTTCTTT. Its translation is CASSLYGEAFF.

The chain links TRBV5-1 to TRBJ2-1; 15 bases line up with TRBD2. The better agreement between TRBJ2-7 and the DNA end casts doubt on the J call. The CDR3 is made up of 17 amino acids. Germline CDR1 reads SGHRS; CDR2 reads YFSETQ. CDR3 nucleotide sequence: TGCGCCAGCAGCCACGGGACTAGCGGGAGGTCCTACAATGAGCAGTACTTC. Protein sequence: CASSHGTSGRSYNEQYF.

The chain uses TRBV7-9 and TRBJ2-1, with TRBD2 identical over 8 bases. The CDR3 sequence is 17 residues long. V was clipped by 1 base and J by 11 bases; unmatched bases: 16. Germline V gene data show CDR1 as SEHNR and CDR2 as FQNEAQ (reference sequence). The DNA for the CDR3 is TGTGCCAGCAGCTTAGGGTTCGGGAGGGCCCTACGCGTGAAGCAGTTCTTC. This encodes CASSLGFGRALRVKQFF.

This clonotype was seen a handful of times. This chain uses TRBV7-2 with TRBJ2-3, with D perhaps matching TRBD1 (6 bases). The ends were cut back, 5 bases at V and 4 bases at J, with 16 bases in the middle. This CDR3 region has 15 residues. The germline V gene encodes CDR1 SGHTA and CDR2 FQGNSA. The CDR3 region has the DNA TGTGCCAGCAGCACAGGGTATATAGGCGCAGATACGCAGTATTTT. This gives the protein CASSTGYIGADTQYF.

This chain uses TRBV9 with TRBJ2-1; D gene uncertain. The V end was cut by 2 bases, the J end by 9 bases, with 12 bases between. CDR1 and CDR2 from the germline V gene are SGDLS and YYNGEE. The CDR3 totals 13 residues. Here the CDR3 DNA reads TGTGCCAGCAGCGTTGACCTGCACGGTGAGCAGTTCTTC. This codes for CASSVDLHGEQFF.

The chain combines TRBV20-1 with TRBJ1-4; a weak D match, TRBD1 (6 bases). With 5 bases removed from V and 1 base from J, the gap between germline ends came to 8 bases. Germline V gene sequence: CDR1 DFQATT, CDR2 SNEGSKA (reference sequence). The CDR3 sequence is 13 residues long. CDR3 nucleotides: TGCAGTGCTTCACAGGGAACTAATGAAAAACTGTTTTTT. It encodes CSASQGTNEKLFF.

Regarding this clonotype: This may be a read error: a much more frequent sequence differs by one nucleotide. The chain has TRBV12-3 or TRBV12-4 and TRBJ2-1; the match to TRBD2 covers 11 bases. The CDR3 runs to 15 residues. Trimming at V came to 6 bases and at J to 10 bases, leaving 11 bases not matched to a gene. CDR3: CASRSTGLAGSEQFF. The CDR3 nucleotides are TGTGCCAGCAGATCTACCGGACTAGCGGGTAGCGAGCAGTTCTTC.

This clonotype has just one count. The J gene is TRBJ2-4, the V gene TRBV29-1, with 7 bases matching TRBD2. The end of the DNA aligns better with TRBJ2-5, so the J call may be wrong. This CDR3 comprises 12 residues. The germline CDR1 and CDR2 sequences are SQVTM and ANQGSEA. CDR3 region: CSIRRERETQYF. For the CDR3, the DNA is TGCAGCATCCGGCGGGAGAGGGAGACCCAGTACTTC.

Note on this clonotype: At one boundary the junction diverges from the germline segment, which might be a read error. The chain has TRBV4-3 and TRBJ2-3; the D gene is possibly TRBD2 (6 bases). Germline V gene sequence: CDR1 LGHNA, CDR2 YSLEER. The CDR3 consists of 16 residues. The chain's CDR3 is CASSQDRGPGGNTQYF. CDR3 DNA: TGCGCAAGCAGCCAAGACCGAGGACCCGGGGGAAATACGCAGTATTTT.

A remark on this clonotype: At one boundary the junction diverges from the germline segment, which might be a read error. The gene calls are TRBV28 and TRBJ1-6; D is uncertain. The germline V gene encodes CDR1 MDHEN and CDR2 SYDVKM. This CDR3 region has 15 residues. The CDR3 DNA reads TGTGCCAGCAGCTTATCTAGAGGGATCGGTTCACCCCTCCACTTT. Its protein is CASSLSRGIGSPLHF. Using reference TRBV28 and TRBJ1-6 for the parts outside the CDR3, the full variable domain is DVKVTQSSRYLVKRTGEKVFLECVQDMDHENMFWYRQDPGLGLRLIYFSYDVKMKEKGDIPEGYSVSREKKERFSLILESASTNQTSMYLCASSLSRGIGSPLHFGNGTRLTVT.

This clonotype has more than one count but fewer than ten. The V and J genes are TRBV5-6 and TRBJ1-5; D is unresolved. The V gene's germline CDR1 is SGHDT and CDR2 YYEEEE. The V gene lost 4 bases and the J gene lost 4 bases, with 15 bases spanning the gap. This CDR3 is built from 15 residues. The CDR3 coding sequence is TGTGCCAGCAGCCCCGATCCGGGCCATAATCAGCCCCAGCATTTT. Its protein product is CASSPDPGHNQPQHF. Combining the CDR3 with reference TRBV5-6 and TRBJ1-5 gives the whole variable domain DAGVTQSPTHLIKTRGQQVTLRCSPKSGHDTVSWYQQALGQGPQFIFQYYEEEERQRGNFPDRFSGHQFPNYSSELNVNALLLGDSALYLCASSPDPGHNQPQHFGDGTRLSIL.

This clonotype came up a few times. This chain uses TRBV20-1 with TRBJ2-2, with 11 bases fitting TRBD2. Germline CDR1 and CDR2: DFQATT and SNEGSKA (reference sequence). J was trimmed by 4 bases and V by 4 bases; bases with no gene match: 8. The CDR3 covers 16 residues. CDR3 coding DNA: TGCAGTGCTACGCGTATGACTAGCGGGGTCACCGGGGAGCTGTTTTTT. This codes for CSATRMTSGVTGELFF.

This clonotype was picked up a small number of times. The rearrangement joins TRBV27 to TRBJ1-5, with a weak D call TRBD1 (5 bases). The CDR3 has 14 amino acids. V was trimmed by 6 bases and J by 3 bases, leaving 12 bases between them. Germline CDR1 and CDR2: MNHEY and SMNVEV (reference sequence). The CDR3 DNA is TGTGCCAGCAGCCGGGGCGCAGACAATCAGCCCCAGCATTTT. Its translation is CASSRGADNQPQHF.

The rearrangement joins TRBV6-5 to TRBJ2-1; possibly TRBD2 for D (6 bases). The CDR3 consists of 13 residues. Germline CDR1 reads MNHEY; CDR2 reads SVGAGI. V lost 7 bases to trimming and J lost 6 bases, with 13 bases between them. The CDR3: CASMRAGGNEQFF. Here the CDR3 DNA reads TGTGCCAGCATGAGGGCCGGGGGCAATGAGCAGTTCTTC.

V is TRBV28 and J is TRBJ2-1, with 7 bases that match TRBD2. In germline, CDR1 is MDHEN, CDR2 SYDVKM. The CDR3 is 16 residues long. J was trimmed by 7 bases and V by 2 bases; bases with no gene match: 11. The CDR3 coding sequence is TGTGCCAGCAGTTTAGTCCGGGGGGTTTTGGGAAATGAGCAGTTCTTC. It yields the protein CASSLVRGVLGNEQFF.

The table lists this clonotype with a count of one. This sequence joins TRBV5-1 and TRBJ2-7; possible D gene TRBD1, 6 bases. Germline CDR1 SGHRS, CDR2 YFSETQ. There are 15 residues in the CDR3. The ends were cut back, 2 bases at V and 3 bases at J, with 15 bases in the middle. CDR3 DNA: TGCGCCAGCAGCTTTCTGGGCGGACAGAACTACGAGCAGTACTTC. This codes for CASSFLGGQNYEQYF.

This clonotype was seen more than once but under ten times. The chain joins TRBV27 to TRBJ2-4, with D possibly being TRBD2 (5 bases). This CDR3 contains 12 residues. The germline V gene encodes CDR1 MNHEY and CDR2 SMNVEV (reference sequence). The germline V and J ends were trimmed by 2 bases and 7 bases, with 6 bases remaining between them. CDR3 nucleotides: TGTGCCAGCAGTTTAGAGGGTAACATTCAGTACTTC. This codes for CASSLEGNIQYF.

This clonotype was counted a few times. The chain employs TRBV4-3 and TRBJ2-3; 11 bases agree with TRBD1. The CDR3 length is 15 residues. The germline V gene encodes CDR1 LGHNA and CDR2 YSLEER. V was clipped by 4 bases and J by 5 bases; unmatched bases: 5. CDR3 loop: CASSLDRGRGDTQYF. For the CDR3, the DNA is TGCGCCAGCAGCCTGGACAGGGGGCGTGGAGATACGCAGTATTTT.

The sample holds a few counts of this clonotype. V is TRBV5-1 and J is TRBJ2-7, with TRBD2 matching 9 bases. This CDR3 has 18 amino acids. V was pared by 0 bases and J by 2 bases, with 12 bases of the junction left unmatched. CDR1 and CDR2 (germline): SGHRS, YFSETQ. In DNA form, the CDR3 reads TGCGCCAGCAGCTTGGCAGGTAGCGGGAGTGCTGCGGCCTACGAGCAGTACTTC. Amino acids: CASSLAGSGSAAAYEQYF. Using reference TRBV5-1 and TRBJ2-7 for the parts outside the CDR3, the full variable domain is KAGVTQTPRYLIKTRGQQVTLSCSPISGHRSVSWYQQTPGQGLQFLFEYFSETQRNKGNFPGRFSGRQFSNSRSEMNVSTLELGDSALYLCASSLAGSGSAAAYEQYFGPGTRLTVT.

This clonotype has more than one count but fewer than ten. This rearrangement joins TRBV29-1 to TRBJ2-5; unclear D gene. The CDR3 is made up of 14 amino acids. Germline loops: CDR1 SQVTM, CDR2 ANQGSEA. The V end lost 8 bases, the J end lost 5 bases, and 21 bases lay between the germline ends. CDR3 in amino acids: CSIFRPPSPETQYF. CDR3 bases: TGCAGCATCTTCCGGCCCCCCTCGCCGGAGACCCAGTACTTC.

This chain joins TRBV20-1 and TRBJ1-5, with a weak D call TRBD1 (5 bases). The CDR3 spans 14 residues. Deletions cut 3 bases from V and 3 bases from J, with 12 bases between. The germline gives CDR1 DFQATT, CDR2 SNEGSKA (reference sequence). CDR3 residues: CSASIGGVNQPQHF. CDR3 coding DNA: TGCAGTGCTAGTATCGGAGGGGTCAATCAGCCCCAGCATTTT.

The V call is TRBV12-5, the J call TRBJ2-3; 13 bases match TRBD2. The CDR3 is 18 amino acids. Losses at the gene ends were 5 bases for V and 2 bases for J; bases not matched to a gene: 10. The V gene's germline CDR1 is LGHNT and CDR2 FRNRAP. CDR3 in amino acids: CASGPAIGLAGDTDTQYF. Here the CDR3 DNA reads TGTGCTAGTGGTCCTGCGATAGGACTAGCGGGAGACACAGATACGCAGTATTTT.